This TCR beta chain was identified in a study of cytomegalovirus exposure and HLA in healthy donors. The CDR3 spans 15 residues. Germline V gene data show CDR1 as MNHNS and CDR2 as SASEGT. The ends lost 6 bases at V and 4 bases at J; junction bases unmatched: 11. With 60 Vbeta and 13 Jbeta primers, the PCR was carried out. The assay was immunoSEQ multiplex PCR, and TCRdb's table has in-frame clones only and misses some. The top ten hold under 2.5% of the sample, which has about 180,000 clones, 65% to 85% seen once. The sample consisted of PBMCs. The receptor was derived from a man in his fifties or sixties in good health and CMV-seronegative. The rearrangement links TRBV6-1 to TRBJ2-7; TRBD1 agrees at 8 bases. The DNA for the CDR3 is TGTGCCAGCAGCCTTGGACAGGGAGGATGGTACGAGCAGTACTTC. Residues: CASSLGQGGWYEQYF.